Shown below are 13 T cell receptor beta chains from a single sample sequenced in a study of regulatory T cells in long-lasting Graves disease. To make TCR beta libraries, researchers used iRepertoire HTBI primers and Arm-PCR of CDR3 regions. A single record per CDR3 protein comes from TCRdb applying MiXCR to the multiplex PCR reads. The data hold 410,000 or so distinct CDR3 sequences, with 15% observed a single time. Time point of the sample: newly diagnosed GD, antithyroid drugs for less than 3 months. PBMCs were the source of the RNA used for TCR sequencing. A further study also used this sample, focusing on T cells in Graves' hyperthyroidism and ophthalmopathy.

The specimen comprised peripheral blood mononuclear cells (PBMCs), sampled at new diagnosis, from a patient treated with antithyroid drugs. The receptor set was obtained from a woman in her twenties or thirties with Graves disease.

This clonotype appeared many times. The chain carries TRBV29-1 and TRBJ1-1; D uncertain. V dropped 5 bases and J dropped 1 base, with 5 bases sitting between them. The CDR3 covers 11 residues. Germline lookup yields CDR1 SQVTM and CDR2 ANQGSEA. CDR3 protein: CSVLRNTEAFF. Here the CDR3 DNA reads TGCAGCGTTTTGAGGAACACTGAAGCTTTCTTT.

The rearrangement links TRBV20-1 to TRBJ2-6, with a weak D call TRBD2 (6 bases). V dropped 3 bases and J dropped 3 bases, with 12 bases sitting between them. From germline, CDR1 is DFQATT and CDR2 SNEGSKA (reference sequence). The length of the CDR3 is 15 residues. The CDR3 nucleotides are TGCAGTGCTAGGTCCGGGGGTGGTGGGGCCAACGTCCTGACTTTC. This translates into CSARSGGGGANVLTF.

Ten or more counts support this clonotype. This chain connects TRBV2 to TRBJ2-3, with 14 bases fitting TRBD2. The junction had 16 bases not matched to a gene; V was cut back by 7 bases and J by 1 base. Germline V gene lookup returns CDR1 SNHLY and CDR2 FYNNEI. CDR3 length: 20 amino acids. CDR3 nucleotide sequence: TGTGCCAGCAATATCCCCGGGACTAGCGGGAGTGGAGGCCGCACAGATACGCAGTATTTT. This gives the protein CASNIPGTSGSGGRTDTQYF.

This clonotype was counted ten times or more. CDR3 nucleotides: TGCAGCGTTGTTGTAAGCGCCTACGAGCAGTACTTC. The encoded protein is CSVVVSAYEQYF. The gene calls are TRBV29-1 and TRBJ2-7; D gene uncertain. The CDR3 length is 12 residues. Germline CDR1 SQVTM, CDR2 ANQGSEA. V gave up 4 bases and J gave up 2 bases, with 9 bases separating them.

This clonotype was seen ten or more times. The V gene is TRBV20-1, the J gene TRBJ2-2; weak D call: TRBD1 (5 bases). The CDR3 is made up of 16 amino acids. Trimming shortened V by 2 bases and J by 6 bases, and 19 bases separated the two germline ends. Germline V CDR1 and CDR2: DFQATT, SNEGSKA (reference sequence). Here the CDR3 DNA reads TGCAGTGCTAGACCGCCGAGAATAGGACAACCCGGGGAGCTGTTTTTT. As protein: CSARPPRIGQPGELFF.

This clonotype was counted many times. This chain links TRBV11-2 with TRBJ1-4; 7 positions agree with TRBD1. Germline V gene lookup returns CDR1 SGHAT and CDR2 FQNNGV. The CDR3 has 15 residues. Trimming removed 5 bases from V and 8 bases from J; junction bases left unmatched: 11. CDR3 nucleotides: TGTGCCAGCAGCCCAGCGACAGGGTTCGAGGAAAAACTGTTTTTT. Translation gives CASSPATGFEEKLFF.

Ten or more counts support this clonotype. This chain connects TRBV5-1 to TRBJ1-6, with 9 bases identical to TRBD1. This CDR3 spans 15 amino acids. J was trimmed by 8 bases and V by 3 bases; bases with no gene match: 6. Per germline, CDR1 SGHRS and CDR2 YFSETQ. The CDR3 coding sequence is TGCGCCAGCAGCTCCCGGACAGGGGTGGATTCACCCCTCCACTTT. Amino acid sequence: CASSSRTGVDSPLHF. Combining the CDR3 with reference TRBV5-1 and TRBJ1-6 gives the whole variable domain KAGVTQTPRYLIKTRGQQVTLSCSPISGHRSVSWYQQTPGQGLQFLFEYFSETQRNKGNFPGRFSGRQFSNSRSEMNVSTLELGDSALYLCASSSRTGVDSPLHFGNGTRLTVT.

The chain has TRBV7-9 and TRBJ2-7, with D maybe TRBD2 (6 bases). Germline values: CDR1 SEHNR, CDR2 FQNEAQ (reference sequence). This CDR3 is 14 amino acids long. Trimming shortened V by 5 bases and J by 7 bases, and 18 bases separated the two germline ends. This chain's CDR3 is CASSPRDSFREQYF. The CDR3 DNA reads TGTGCCAGCAGCCCCCGGGACTCTTTTCGGGAGCAGTACTTC.

This clonotype has a handful of counts. J is TRBJ2-1 and V is TRBV3-1; D may be TRBD2 (5 bases). Germline V CDR1 and CDR2: LGHDT, YNNKEL (reference sequence). The length of the CDR3 is 16 residues. V was clipped by 8 bases and J by 1 base, with 18 bases between them. CDR3 region: CASAPPRRASYNEQFF. DNA for the CDR3: TGTGCCAGCGCCCCCCCTCGGCGGGCTTCCTACAATGAGCAGTTCTTC.

Regarding this clonotype: The junction does not match germline at one end; this may be a read error. The gene calls are TRBV7-9 and TRBJ1-1, with D hard to call. Looked up from germline, CDR1 is SEHNR and CDR2 is FQNEAQ (reference sequence). The CDR3 is 15 amino acids. CDR3 region: CASSLAVGVNAEAFF. The CDR3 DNA reads as TGTGCCAGCAGCTTAGCAGTTGGGGTGAACGCTGAAGCTTTCTTT.

This clonotype has only a few counts. The chain uses TRBV4-1 and TRBJ2-3, with 10 bases identical to TRBD2. CDR1 is MGHRA and CDR2 is YSYEKL in the germline V gene. The junction had 6 bases not matched to a gene; V was cut back by 2 bases and J by 4 bases. The CDR3 extends over 16 amino acids. The CDR3 loop is CASSQIAGGGADTQYF. The CDR3 DNA follows: TGCGCCAGCAGCCAAATAGCGGGAGGAGGGGCAGATACGCAGTATTTT.

The rearrangement uses TRBV27 and TRBJ1-2; D may be TRBD1 (6 bases). V shed 8 bases and J shed 3 bases, with 16 bases lying between them. The germline V gene encodes CDR1 MNHEY and CDR2 SMNVEV (reference sequence). This CDR3 has 14 residues. The CDR3 coding sequence is TGTGCCAGCGGTAAACAGGGAGCCGACTATGGCTACACCTTC. It specifies CASGKQGADYGYTF.

The table lists this clonotype with a few counts. This chain joins TRBV2 and TRBJ1-5; 8 bases line up with TRBD1. This CDR3 is built from 14 residues. With 6 bases clipped from V and 3 bases from J, the junction kept 4 bases outside the gene matches. Germline-derived CDR1 and CDR2 are SNHLY and FYNNEI. As DNA, the CDR3 is TGTGCCAGCAGGGGGACAGGTTACAATCAGCCCCAGCATTTT. It translates to CASRGTGYNQPQHF.